This T cell receptor beta chain was sequenced during a study of blood T cell repertoires in COVID-19. Study-wide background: COVID-19 samples collected from the United States, Italy and Spain covered acute and convalescent phases.

Produced via immunoSEQ multiplex PCR; TCRdb's table is partial and in-frame only. The table has about 200,000 clones, 65% to 90% seen once. V was clipped by 3 bases and J by 7 bases, with 9 bases between them. Germline CDR1 and CDR2: LGHDT and YNNKEL (reference sequence). CDR3 size: 12 residues. Sequences were obtained from peripheral blood. The clonotype originates from a human donor in a cohort sampled during active COVID-19. The rearrangement joins TRBV3-1 (or the pseudogene TRBV3-2) to TRBJ1-2, with D hard to call. The CDR3 sequence is CASSHTRSGYTF. Here the CDR3 DNA reads TGTGCCAGCAGCCACACGCGATCTGGCTACACCTTC.